A single sample is the source of the 9 T cell receptor beta chains below, sequenced in a study of T-cell reconstitution after alpha-beta-depleted transplantation in children. Researchers prepared the TCRbeta library using unique molecular identifiers, the study reports. Via MiXCR, TCRdb re-called the PCR reads, giving one row per CDR3 protein. The profile shows around 270,000 distinct CDR3 sequences, 6% to 10% of them singletons. Their recognized antigens are unknown. Study-wide results and limits: Newly generated T cells supplied most T-cell counts and diversity one year post-transplant.

The specimen was peripheral blood, collected 360 days after TCRalphabeta/CD19-depleted stem cell transplant. Every receptor here comes from a female patient between 2 and 15 years old who had a stem cell transplant for Fanconi anemia, so the T cells may come from the graft donor.

At least ten counts were recorded for this clonotype. The gene calls are TRBV6-2 or TRBV6-3 and TRBJ1-5; D remains unclear. With 2 bases removed from V and 10 bases from J, the gap between germline ends came to 15 bases. Germline CDR1 is MNHEY and CDR2 is SVGEGT. The CDR3 loop spans 14 amino acids. CDR3 nucleotides: TGTGCCAGCAGTTACCGCACGCGGGAGGGACCCCAGCATTTT. Translated, it gives CASSYRTREGPQHF.

This clonotype was counted only a few times. This chain links TRBV7-9 with TRBJ2-3, with TRBD2 matching 10 bases. Germline V gene data show CDR1 as SEHNR and CDR2 as FQNEAQ (reference sequence). The V segment lost 0 bases and the J segment 5 bases; nucleotides outside the gene matches: 5. This CDR3 comprises 16 residues. For the CDR3, the DNA is TGTGCCAGCAGCTTAGCGCAGGGACTAGCGAGAGATACGCAGTATTTT. This translates into CASSLAQGLARDTQYF.

In its sample, this clonotype was seen many times. The CDR3 DNA sequence: TGCGCCAGCAGCTTGGATGGCATTAACTCTGGAAACACCATATATTTT. It yields the protein CASSLDGINSGNTIYF. This chain links TRBV5-1 with TRBJ1-3; D not resolved. The CDR3 extends over 16 amino acids. CDR1 and CDR2 from the germline V gene are SGHRS and YFSETQ. Between the trimmed V and J ends, which lost 0 bases and 0 bases, there was a span of 10 bases.

This clonotype was recorded many times. The chain combines TRBV12-3 or TRBV12-4 with TRBJ2-3, with 9 bases aligning to TRBD2. The V and J ends lost 3 bases and 4 bases, in that order; junction bases with no gene match: 2. The CDR3 contains 14 residues. The CDR3 region is CASSLIAGADTQYF. CDR3 DNA sequence: TGTGCCAGCAGTTTGATAGCGGGGGCAGATACGCAGTATTTT.

This clonotype was found many times. This rearrangement joins TRBV5-1 to TRBJ2-5, with TRBD2 identical over 7 bases. This CDR3 is built from 13 residues. Germline trimming cut 6 bases from V and 0 bases from J; bases unmatched to any gene: 2. Germline V gene data show CDR1 as SGHRS and CDR2 as YFSETQ. The CDR3 coding sequence is TGCGCCAGCACTAGCGGAAACCAAGAGACCCAGTACTTC. Protein product: CASTSGNQETQYF.

This clonotype was detected many times. The V call is TRBV7-6, the J call TRBJ2-1; TRBD2 matches at 7 bases. The CDR3 is 16 residues long. The germline V gene encodes CDR1 SGHVS and CDR2 FNYEAQ. V shed 2 bases, J shed 0 bases, and the junction held 4 bases outside the gene matches. The CDR3 sequence: CASSLSAGDSYNEQFF. The CDR3 DNA is TGTGCCAGCAGCTTATCTGCGGGGGACTCCTACAATGAGCAGTTCTTC.

This clonotype has ten or more counts. CDR3 bases: TGCAGTGCTAGTTGGACAGGGGACAATCAGCCCCAGCATTTT. The encoded protein is CSASWTGDNQPQHF. The J gene is TRBJ1-5, the V gene TRBV20-1; 9 bases agree with TRBD1. The J segment lost 3 bases and the V segment lost 3 bases, leaving 3 bases of the junction unmatched. This CDR3 is 14 amino acids long. The germline V gene encodes CDR1 DFQATT and CDR2 SNEGSKA (reference sequence).

In its sample, this clonotype was seen many times. The CDR3 DNA follows: TGCGCCAGCAGCCAAGTAACCGGGACCCCAAGAATGACCCAGTACTTC. Protein sequence: CASSQVTGTPRMTQYF. This rearrangement joins TRBV4-3 to TRBJ2-5; D may correspond to TRBD1 or TRBD2 (5 bases each). Trimming took off 1 base at V and 7 bases at J, with 19 bases between the two ends. This CDR3 contains 16 residues. Germline CDR1 LGHNA, CDR2 YSLEER.

There are many counts of this clonotype. The chain combines TRBV5-1 with TRBJ2-1, with 15 bases that match TRBD2. Germline V gene data show CDR1 as SGHRS and CDR2 as YFSETQ. With 4 bases clipped from V and 4 bases from J, the junction kept 12 bases outside the gene matches. The CDR3 covers 19 residues. In DNA, the CDR3 is TGCGCCAGCAGCCAACCCGGGACTAGCGGGGGGACTAGGTACAATGAGCAGTTCTTC. Protein sequence: CASSQPGTSGGTRYNEQFF. Drawing the rest from reference TRBV5-1 and TRBJ2-1, the complete variable domain is KAGVTQTPRYLIKTRGQQVTLSCSPISGHRSVSWYQQTPGQGLQFLFEYFSETQRNKGNFPGRFSGRQFSNSRSEMNVSTLELGDSALYLCASSQPGTSGGTRYNEQFFGPGTRLTVL.